One and the same sample provided the 2 T cell receptor beta chains below, sequenced in a study of T cells in Graves' hyperthyroidism and ophthalmopathy. RNA transcripts provided the source from which TCR beta CDR3 regions were amplified. The primer set for the first-round RT-PCR of the TCR CDR3 was HTBI. TCRdb passed the multiplex PCR reads through MiXCR, listing each CDR3 protein once. The sample contains hundreds of thousands of distinct CDR3 sequences, roughly 17% of which appear only once. The specimen was blood. The receptors originated from a woman aged 25 to 39 with Graves' hyperthyroidism.

In this sample, this clonotype turned up many times. This chain links TRBV7-2 with TRBJ2-3, with TRBD1 identical over 10 bases. The CDR3 totals 16 residues. The trim removed 6 bases at V and 3 bases at J, leaving 9 bases unmatched. Germline values: CDR1 SGHTA, CDR2 FQGNSA. The DNA for the CDR3 is TGTGCCAGCAGGAGACAGGGGGCGCAGAGGACAGATACGCAGTATTTT. It specifies CASRRQGAQRTDTQYF.

The CDR3 region is CASRSSSFTYEQYF. Written as DNA, the CDR3 is TGTGCCAGTAGATCCTCAAGCTTTACCTACGAGCAGTACTTC. The chain joins TRBV19 to TRBJ2-7, with no clear D. The CDR3 spans 14 residues. CDR1 LNHDA and CDR2 SQIVND come from the germline V gene (reference sequence). The V and J ends lost 6 bases and 2 bases respectively, with 14 bases between them.